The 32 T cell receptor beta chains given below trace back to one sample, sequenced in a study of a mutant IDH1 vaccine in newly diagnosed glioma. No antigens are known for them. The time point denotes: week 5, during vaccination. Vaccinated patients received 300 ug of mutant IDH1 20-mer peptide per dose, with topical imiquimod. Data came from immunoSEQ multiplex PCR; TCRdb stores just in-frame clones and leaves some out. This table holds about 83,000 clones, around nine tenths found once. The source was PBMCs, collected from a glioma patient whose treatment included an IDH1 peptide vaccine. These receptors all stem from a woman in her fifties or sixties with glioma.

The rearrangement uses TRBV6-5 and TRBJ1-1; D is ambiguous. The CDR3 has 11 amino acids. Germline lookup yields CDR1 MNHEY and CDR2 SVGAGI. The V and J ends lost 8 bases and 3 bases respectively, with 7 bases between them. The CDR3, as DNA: TGTGCCAGCGGCTACGACACTGAAGCTTTCTTT. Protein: CASGYDTEAFF.

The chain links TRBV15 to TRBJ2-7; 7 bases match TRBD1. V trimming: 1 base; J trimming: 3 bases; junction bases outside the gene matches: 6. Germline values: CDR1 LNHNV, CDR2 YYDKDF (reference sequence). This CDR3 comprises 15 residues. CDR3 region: CATSRGGTVDYEQYF. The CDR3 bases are TGTGCCACCAGCAGAGGTGGGACAGTGGACTACGAGCAGTACTTC.

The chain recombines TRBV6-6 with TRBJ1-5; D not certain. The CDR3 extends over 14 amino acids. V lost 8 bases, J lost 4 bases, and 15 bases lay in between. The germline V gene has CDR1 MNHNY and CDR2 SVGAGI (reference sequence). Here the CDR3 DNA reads TGTGCCAGCGGGGAGGGTACGCAAAATCAGCCCCAGCATTTT. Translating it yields CASGEGTQNQPQHF.

CDR3 in amino acids: CASSHTRGSSKENGYTF. CDR3 bases: TGCGCCAGCAGTCATACTCGGGGGTCCTCAAAGGAGAATGGCTACACCTTC. The chain links TRBV23-1 to TRBJ1-2, with D tentatively TRBD1 (5 bases). TRBV23-1 is known as an ORF, though its function is uncertain. V gave up 3 bases and J gave up 6 bases, with 23 bases separating them. The CDR3 covers 17 residues.

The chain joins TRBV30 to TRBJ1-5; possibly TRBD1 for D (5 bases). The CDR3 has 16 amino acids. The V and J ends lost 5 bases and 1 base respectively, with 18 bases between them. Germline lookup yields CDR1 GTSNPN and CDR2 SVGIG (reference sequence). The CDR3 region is CAWSRDEKKSNQPQHF. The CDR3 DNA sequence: TGTGCCTGGTCCCGGGACGAAAAAAAAAGCAATCAGCCCCAGCATTTT.

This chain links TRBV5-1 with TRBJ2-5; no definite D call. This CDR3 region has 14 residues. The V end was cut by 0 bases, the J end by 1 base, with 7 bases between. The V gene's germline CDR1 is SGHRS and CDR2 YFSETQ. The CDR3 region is CASSLERVQETQYF. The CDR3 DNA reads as TGCGCCAGCAGCTTGGAAAGGGTCCAAGAGACCCAGTACTTC.

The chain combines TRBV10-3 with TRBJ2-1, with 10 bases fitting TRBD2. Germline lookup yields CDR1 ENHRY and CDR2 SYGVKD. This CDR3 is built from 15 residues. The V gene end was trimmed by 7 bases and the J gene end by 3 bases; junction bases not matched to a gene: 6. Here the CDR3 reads CAIMKREGDYNEQFF. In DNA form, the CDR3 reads TGTGCCATCATGAAGCGGGAGGGGGACTACAATGAGCAGTTCTTC.

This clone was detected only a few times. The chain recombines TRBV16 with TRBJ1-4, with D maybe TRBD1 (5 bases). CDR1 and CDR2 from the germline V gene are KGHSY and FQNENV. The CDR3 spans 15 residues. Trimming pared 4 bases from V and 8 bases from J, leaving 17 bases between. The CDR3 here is CASSRSGRREEKLFF. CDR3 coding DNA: TGTGCCAGCAGCCGCTCAGGGCGAAGGGAGGAAAAACTGTTTTTT.

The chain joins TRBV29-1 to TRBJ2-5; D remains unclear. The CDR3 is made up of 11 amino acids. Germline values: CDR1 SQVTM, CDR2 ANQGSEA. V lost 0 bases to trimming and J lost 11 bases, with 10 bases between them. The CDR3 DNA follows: TGCAGCGTTGAAGATCTTGGAGAGCAGTACTTC. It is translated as CSVEDLGEQYF.

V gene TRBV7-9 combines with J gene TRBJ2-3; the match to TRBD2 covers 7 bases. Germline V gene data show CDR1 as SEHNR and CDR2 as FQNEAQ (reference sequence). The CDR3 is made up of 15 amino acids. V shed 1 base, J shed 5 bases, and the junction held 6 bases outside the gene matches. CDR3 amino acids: CASSLGRESRDTQYF. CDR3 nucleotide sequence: TGTGCCAGCAGCTTAGGGCGGGAGTCCCGAGATACGCAGTATTTT.

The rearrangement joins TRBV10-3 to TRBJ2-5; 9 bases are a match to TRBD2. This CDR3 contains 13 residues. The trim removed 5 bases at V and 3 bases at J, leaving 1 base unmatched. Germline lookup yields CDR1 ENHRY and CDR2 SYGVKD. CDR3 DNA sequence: TGTGCCATCAGTTGGACTAGCGAAGAGACCCAGTACTTC. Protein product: CAISWTSEETQYF.

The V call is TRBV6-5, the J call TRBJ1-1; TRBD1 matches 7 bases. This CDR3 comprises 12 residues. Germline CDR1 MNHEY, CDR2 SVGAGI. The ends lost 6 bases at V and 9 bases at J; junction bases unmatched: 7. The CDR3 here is CASSPRQGQAFF. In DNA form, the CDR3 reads TGTGCCAGCAGCCCCCGACAGGGACAAGCTTTCTTT.

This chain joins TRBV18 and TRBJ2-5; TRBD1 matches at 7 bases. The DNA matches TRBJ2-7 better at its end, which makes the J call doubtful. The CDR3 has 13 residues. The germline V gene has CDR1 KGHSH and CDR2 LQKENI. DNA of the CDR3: TGTGCCAGCTCACGGGAAGACAGGGTCGAGCAGTACTTC. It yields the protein CASSREDRVEQYF.

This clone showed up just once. The CDR3 DNA follows: TGTGCCAGTAGCCCGGACAGCAGCTCCTACAATGAGCAGTTCTTC. It is translated as CASSPDSSSYNEQFF. The chain combines TRBV19 with TRBJ2-1; TRBD1 is a possible D gene (6 bases). The V gene lost 6 bases and the J gene lost 0 bases, with 12 bases spanning the gap. Germline-derived CDR1 and CDR2 are LNHDA and SQIVND (reference sequence). This CDR3 contains 15 residues.

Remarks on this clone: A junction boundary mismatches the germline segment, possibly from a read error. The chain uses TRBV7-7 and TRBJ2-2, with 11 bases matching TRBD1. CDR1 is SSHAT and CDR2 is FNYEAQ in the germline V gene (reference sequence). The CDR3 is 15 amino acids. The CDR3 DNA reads TGTGCTAGCAGCCCCGCCGGGACAGGGGGCGGGGAGCTGTTTTTT. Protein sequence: CASSPAGTGGGELFF.

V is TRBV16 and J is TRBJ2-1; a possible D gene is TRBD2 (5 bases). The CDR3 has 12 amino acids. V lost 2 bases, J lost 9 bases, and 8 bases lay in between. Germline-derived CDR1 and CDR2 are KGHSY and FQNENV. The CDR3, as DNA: TGTGCCAGCAGCCAAATCCGGGGTGAGCAGTTCTTC. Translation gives CASSQIRGEQFF.

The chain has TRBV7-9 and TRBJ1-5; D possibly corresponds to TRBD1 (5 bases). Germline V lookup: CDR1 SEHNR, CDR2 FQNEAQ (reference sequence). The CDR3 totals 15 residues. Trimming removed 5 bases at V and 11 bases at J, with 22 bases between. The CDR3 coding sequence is TGTGCCAGCAGCGGCCCCGGGGCCCCCCAATCGTCCCAGCATTTT. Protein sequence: CASSGPGAPQSSQHF.

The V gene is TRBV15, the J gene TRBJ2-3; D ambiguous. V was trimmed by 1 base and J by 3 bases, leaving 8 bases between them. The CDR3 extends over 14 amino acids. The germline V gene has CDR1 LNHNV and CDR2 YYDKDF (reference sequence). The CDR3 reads CATSRGNPTDTQYF. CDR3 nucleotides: TGTGCCACCAGCAGAGGGAATCCGACAGATACGCAGTATTTT.

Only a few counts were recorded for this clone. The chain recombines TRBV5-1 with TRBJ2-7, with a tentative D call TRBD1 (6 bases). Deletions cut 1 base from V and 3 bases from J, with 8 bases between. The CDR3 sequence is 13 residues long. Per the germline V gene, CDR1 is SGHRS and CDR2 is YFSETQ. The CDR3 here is CASSLTGYYEQYF. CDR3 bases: TGCGCCAGCAGCTTGACAGGGTACTACGAGCAGTACTTC.

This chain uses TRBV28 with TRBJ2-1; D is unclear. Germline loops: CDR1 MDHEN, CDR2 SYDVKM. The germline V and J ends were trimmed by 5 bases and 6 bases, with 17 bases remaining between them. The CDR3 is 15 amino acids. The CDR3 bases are TGTGCCAGCAGTCTGCCCCCGGGTGGCGGCAATGAGCAGTTCTTC. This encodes CASSLPPGGGNEQFF.

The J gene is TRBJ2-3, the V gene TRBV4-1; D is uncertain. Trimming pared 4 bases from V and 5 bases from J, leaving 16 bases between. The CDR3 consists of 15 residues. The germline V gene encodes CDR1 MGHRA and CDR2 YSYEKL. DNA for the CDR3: TGCGCCAGCAGCCCGTTTCAGGATTGGGAAGATACGCAGTATTTT. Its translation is CASSPFQDWEDTQYF.

The CDR3 DNA sequence: TGTGCCAGCAGCCCCGGGGCGGCGAACACTGAAGCTTTCTTT. Translation: CASSPGAANTEAFF. V usage is TRBV7-2 and J usage is TRBJ1-1; D might be TRBD1 (5 bases). V gave up 5 bases and J gave up 1 base, with 11 bases separating them. This CDR3 contains 14 residues. The germline CDR1 and CDR2 sequences are SGHTA and FQGNSA.

The CDR3 sequence: CASSPRGANTEAFF. The CDR3 region has the DNA TGTGCCAGCAGCCCCCGGGGCGCGAACACTGAAGCTTTCTTT. V is TRBV7-9 and J is TRBJ1-1, with D possibly being TRBD1 (5 bases). CDR1 is SEHNR, CDR2 FQNEAQ, per germline (reference sequence). The CDR3 totals 14 residues. The V gene lost 5 bases and the J gene lost 1 base, with 11 bases spanning the gap.

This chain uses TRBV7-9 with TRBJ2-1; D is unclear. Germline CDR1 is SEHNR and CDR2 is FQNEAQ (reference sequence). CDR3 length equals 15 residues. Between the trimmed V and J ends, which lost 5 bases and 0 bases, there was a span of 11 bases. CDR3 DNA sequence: TGTGCCAGCAGCGTACCGATCCTCTCCTACAATGAGCAGTTCTTC. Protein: CASSVPILSYNEQFF.

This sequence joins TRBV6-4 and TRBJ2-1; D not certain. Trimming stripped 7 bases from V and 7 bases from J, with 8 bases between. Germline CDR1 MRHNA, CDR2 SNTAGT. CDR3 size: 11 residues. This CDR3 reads CASTRPNEQFF. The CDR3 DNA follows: TGTGCCAGCACGCGGCCGAATGAGCAGTTCTTC.

CDR3 bases: TGTGCCAGCAGTCCAGGGGGGTCTGGAAACACCATATATTTT. Protein: CASSPGGSGNTIYF. The chain couples TRBV28 to TRBJ1-3; TRBD1 aligns across 7 bases. This CDR3 is built from 14 residues. Germline V CDR1 and CDR2: MDHEN, SYDVKM. Unmatched junction bases numbered 2, after V lost 5 bases and J lost 1 base.

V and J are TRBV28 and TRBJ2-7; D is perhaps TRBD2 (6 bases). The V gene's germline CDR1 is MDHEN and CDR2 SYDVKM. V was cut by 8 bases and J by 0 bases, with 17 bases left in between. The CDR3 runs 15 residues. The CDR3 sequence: CASGTPSESSYEQYF. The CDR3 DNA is TGTGCCAGCGGAACCCCTAGCGAGAGCTCCTACGAGCAGTACTTC.

The CDR3 sequence is CAWSSRTGSKYEQYF. CDR3 bases: TGTGCCTGGAGCAGTCGGACAGGGAGTAAGTACGAGCAGTACTTC. This chain connects TRBV30 to TRBJ2-7; 8 bases fit TRBD1. V shed 3 bases, J shed 4 bases, and the junction held 11 bases outside the gene matches. CDR1 is GTSNPN, CDR2 SVGIG, per germline (reference sequence). This CDR3 comprises 15 residues.

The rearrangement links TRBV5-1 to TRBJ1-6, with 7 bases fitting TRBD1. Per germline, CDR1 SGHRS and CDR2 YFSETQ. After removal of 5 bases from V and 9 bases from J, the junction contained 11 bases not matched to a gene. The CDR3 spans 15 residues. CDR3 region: CASRTLTGEGSPLHF. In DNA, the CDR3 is TGCGCCAGCAGGACTTTAACAGGGGAAGGTTCACCCCTCCACTTT.

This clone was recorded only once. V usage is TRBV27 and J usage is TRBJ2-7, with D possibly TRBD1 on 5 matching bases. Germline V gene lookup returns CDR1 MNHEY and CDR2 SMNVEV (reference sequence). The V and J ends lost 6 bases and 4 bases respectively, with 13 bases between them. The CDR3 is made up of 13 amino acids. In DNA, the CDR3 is TGTGCCAGCAGAGATGGACACGATTACGAGCAGTACTTC. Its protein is CASRDGHDYEQYF.

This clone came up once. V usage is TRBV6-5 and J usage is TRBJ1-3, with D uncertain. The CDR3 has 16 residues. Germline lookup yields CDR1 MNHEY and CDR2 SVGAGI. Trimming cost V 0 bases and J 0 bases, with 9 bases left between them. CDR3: CASSYSQPYSGNTIYF. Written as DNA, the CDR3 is TGTGCCAGCAGTTACTCGCAGCCCTACTCTGGAAACACCATATATTTT.

CDR3 nucleotide sequence: TGTGCCAGCAGCTTAGGTCGACGCGGCCGGGAAAATGAGCAGTTCTTC. Its protein product is CASSLGRRGRENEQFF. The rearrangement links TRBV11-2 to TRBJ2-1, with D possibly TRBD2 on 5 matching bases. Germline V gives CDR1 SGHAT, CDR2 FQNNGV. The CDR3 is 16 residues long. Deletions cut 1 base from V and 7 bases from J, with 17 bases between. The full variable domain, rest sourced from reference TRBV11-2 and TRBJ2-1, is EAGVAQSPRYKIIEKRQSVAFWCNPISGHATLYWYQQILGQGPKLLIQFQNNGVVDDSQLPKDRFSAERLKGVDSTLKIQPAKLEDSAVYLCASSLGRRGRENEQFFGPGTRLTVL.